The TCR beta chain under discussion was sequenced for a study of T-cell memory formation after mild COVID-19. Study outcomes and limitations: Chiefly within CM and EM were the contracting CD4+ clones; CD8+ ones were within EMRA.

The germline V gene has CDR1 SGHRS and CDR2 YFSETQ. After removal of 4 bases from V and 5 bases from J, the junction contained 11 bases not matched to a gene. The CDR3 runs 15 residues. TCRdb recomputed calls from the 5' RACE reads with MiXCR, one row per CDR3 protein. The data contain roughly 510,000 distinct CDR3 sequences, 15% to 20% of them seen just once; the ten biggest clones take up just over 8%. The table lists this clonotype with a few counts. Its antigen is not identified. Material for sequencing was PBMCs or a T cell subset sorted from them (not recorded which). This sequence joins TRBV5-1 and TRBJ1-1; 7 nucleotides match TRBD1. This sequence was found in an adult woman who had mild COVID-19 (a few samples of this study predate the infection). Cell type and time point are not known. The DNA of the CDR3 is TGCGCCAGCAGCCCCATGACAGGGTCAAGTACTGAAGCTTTCTTT. Protein: CASSPMTGSSTEAFF.